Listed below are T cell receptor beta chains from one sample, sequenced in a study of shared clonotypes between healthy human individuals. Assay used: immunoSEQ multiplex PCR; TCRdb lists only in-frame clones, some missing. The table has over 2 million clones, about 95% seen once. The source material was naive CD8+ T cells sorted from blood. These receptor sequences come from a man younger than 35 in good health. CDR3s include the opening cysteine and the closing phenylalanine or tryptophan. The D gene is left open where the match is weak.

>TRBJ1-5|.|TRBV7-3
TGTGCCAGCAGCCCCGAAGCAGGGGTGGATCAGCCCCAGCATTTT
CASSPEAGVDQPQHF
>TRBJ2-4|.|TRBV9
TGTGCCAGCAAAGGTGGACTGGAAGAAAACATTCAGTACTTC
CASKGGLEENIQYF
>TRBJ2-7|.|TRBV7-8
TGTGCCAGCAGCTTAGATCCCTCCCGGGGAGGCTACGAGCAGTACTTC
CASSLDPSRGGYEQYF
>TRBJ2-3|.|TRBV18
TGTGCCAGCTCACCCTTCGGCGACACAGATACGCAGTATTTT
CASSPFGDTDTQYF
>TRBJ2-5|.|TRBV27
TGTGCCAGCAGAGGGGGGGCGGAGACCCAGTACTTC
CASRGGAETQYF
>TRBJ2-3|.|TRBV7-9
TGTGCCGTAATTGAGACAAGCACAGATACGCAGTATTTT
CAVIETSTDTQYF
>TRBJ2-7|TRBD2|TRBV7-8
TGTGCCAGCAGCTGGGGACTACCCCAGGATGGCGAGCAGTACTTC
CASSWGLPQDGEQYF
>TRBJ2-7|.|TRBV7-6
TGTGCCAGCAGCTTAGCGGCAGGGAACTCCTACGAGCAGTACTTC
CASSLAAGNSYEQYF
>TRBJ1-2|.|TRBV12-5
TGTGCTAGTGGCAATTCTAGCCTTTGGGGCTACACCTTC
CASGNSSLWGYTF
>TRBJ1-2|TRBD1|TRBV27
TGTGCCAGCAGGACAGGGGGCGCCGATGGCTACACCTTC
CASRTGGADGYTF
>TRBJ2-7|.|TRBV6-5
TGTGCCAGCAGTTACTCGAACCAGGCCCACTACGAGCAGTACTTC
CASSYSNQAHYEQYF
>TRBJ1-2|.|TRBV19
TGTGCCAGTAGTACGGACGGAGAGAACTATGGCTACACCTTC
CASSTDGENYGYTF